This TCR beta chain was recovered during a study of CD8+CD57+ T cells in acquired aplastic anemia. Genomic DNA provided the template from which TCR beta VDJ and CDR3 profiles were obtained. Each CDR3 protein is one row after TCRdb ran MiXCR on the reads. Of about 400,000 distinct CDR3 sequences listed, under 80% are singletons. In this sample, this clonotype turned up a few times. This CDR3 region has 14 residues. The germline V and J ends were trimmed by 3 bases and 4 bases, with 11 bases remaining between them. Germline V gives CDR1 LNHNV, CDR2 YYDKDF (reference sequence). The TCR sequence derives from a human donor in good health, serving as a control. The rearrangement links TRBV15 to TRBJ2-3, with D perhaps TRBD1 or TRBD2 (6 bases each). The sequencing sample was made of sorted CD4+, CD8+, or CD8+CD57+ T cells (not recorded which) from PBMCs. The CDR3 loop reads CATSSGGGPDTQYF. CDR3 bases: TGTGCCACCAGCAGTGGAGGGGGGCCAGATACGCAGTATTTT.